One and the same sample provided the 5 T cell receptor beta chains below, sequenced in a study of a mutant IDH1 vaccine in newly diagnosed glioma. The time point denotes: baseline, week 1 (first vaccination visit). Regarding treatment: pre-vaccination baseline after standard-of-care therapy. Clones were read by immunoSEQ multiplex PCR, and TCRdb kept only the in-frame ones, dropping some. The table lists 68,000 or so clones, about four fifths of them singletons. The material sequenced was PBMCs, taken from a glioma patient treated with radiotherapy, temozolomide or both. The origin of the receptors is a man in his forties or fifties with glioma.

The chain joins TRBV2 to TRBJ2-5; TRBD2 matches 10 bases. Germline V lookup: CDR1 SNHLY, CDR2 FYNNEI. The junction had 2 bases not matched to a gene; V was cut back by 3 bases and J by 4 bases. This CDR3 is 14 amino acids long. CDR3 in DNA: TGTGCCAGCAGTGATGCTAGCGGGGGAGAGACCCAGTACTTC. It specifies CASSDASGGETQYF.

The gene calls are TRBV6-1 and TRBJ1-1; 9 nucleotides line up with TRBD1. Per the germline V gene, CDR1 is MNHNS and CDR2 is SASEGT. V lost 7 bases, J lost 6 bases, and 9 bases stayed unmatched. The CDR3 covers 14 residues. The CDR3 DNA is TGTGCCAGCAACCAGGACAGGGGTTCCGCTGAAGCTTTCTTT. Translated: CASNQDRGSAEAFF.

This clone was recorded a few times. The chain uses TRBV9 and TRBJ1-1, with D possibly TRBD1 on 5 matching bases. The germline gives CDR1 SGDLS, CDR2 YYNGEE. V was shortened by 2 bases and J by 5 bases, with 10 bases between the two germline ends. This CDR3 contains 13 residues. CDR3 in amino acids: CASSVRGYTEAFF. The CDR3 coding sequence is TGTGCCAGCAGCGTTAGGGGATATACTGAAGCTTTCTTT.

The V and J genes are TRBV30 and TRBJ2-7, with a weak D call TRBD1 (5 bases). V was cut by 5 bases and J by 4 bases, with 12 bases left in between. Germline CDR1 reads GTSNPN; CDR2 reads SVGIG (reference sequence). CDR3 size: 12 residues. CDR3: CAWRQSDYEQYF. The CDR3 region has the DNA TGTGCCTGGCGACAGTCTGATTACGAGCAGTACTTC.

This chain links TRBV6-1 with TRBJ1-3; tentatively, D is TRBD1 (5 bases). This CDR3 has 16 residues. Trimming left V 4 bases short and J 0 bases short, with 13 bases between. Per the germline V gene, CDR1 is MNHNS and CDR2 is SASEGT. The DNA for the CDR3 is TGTGCCAGCAGTGGTGGCAGGGCCAACTCTGGAAACACCATATATTTT. Amino acid sequence: CASSGGRANSGNTIYF.